What follows describes a single T cell receptor (beta chain). Its target is unknown. The data were produced by immunoSEQ multiplex PCR, yet TCRdb's version contains in-frame clones alone and is incomplete. The top ten clones hold around 2.9% of a sample with approximately 74,000 clones, 60% to 75% of them seen once. The germline gives CDR1 SGHRS, CDR2 YFSETQ. After removal of 0 bases from V and 6 bases from J, the junction contained 5 bases not matched to a gene. This CDR3 has 15 residues. This specimen belongs to a study of vaccination effects on CD4 cells after COVID-19. The ViraFEST assay expanded antigen-specific CD4+ T cells with viral peptide pools before sequencing. Once cultured for approximately ten days, the cells underwent separation to obtain CD4+ T cells. According to the study, vaccine recipients showed no prior SARS-CoV-2 infection and negative nucleocapsid antibodies.

The source material was CD4+ T cells from PBMCs cultured with HCoV-NL63 spike peptides, sampled before COVID-19 vaccination. The sequence derives from a human donor who received a COVID-19 vaccine. V gene TRBV5-1 combines with J gene TRBJ1-4; 7 bases align to TRBD1. CDR3 nucleotides: TGCGCCAGCAGCTTGGGACCTCAGGGGGATGAAAAACTGTTTTTT. It encodes CASSLGPQGDEKLFF.